This T cell receptor (beta chain) was recorded in a study of blood T cell repertoires in COVID-19. In the original workflow: It was from reference gene primer amplification that nucleated cell counts were estimated. The repertoire was sequenced with immunoSEQ multiplex PCR; TCRdb's copy has only in-frame clones and lacks some. That table gives V, J and clone size, and the DNA gave D and trimming. The sample lists over 120,000 clones; around 72% were seen once. The V end was cut by 6 bases, the J end by 3 bases, with 6 bases between. The length of the CDR3 is 12 residues. Germline V lookup: CDR1 SGHDN, CDR2 FVKESK.

The chain links TRBV14 to TRBJ2-1, with D tentatively TRBD2 (5 bases). The clonotype was recovered from a woman in her fifties or sixties with acute or convalescent COVID-19. Sequenced material: peripheral blood. CDR3 nucleotide sequence: TGTGCCAGCAGTCGGGGCTACAATGAGCAGTTCTTC. Encoded protein: CASSRGYNEQFF.